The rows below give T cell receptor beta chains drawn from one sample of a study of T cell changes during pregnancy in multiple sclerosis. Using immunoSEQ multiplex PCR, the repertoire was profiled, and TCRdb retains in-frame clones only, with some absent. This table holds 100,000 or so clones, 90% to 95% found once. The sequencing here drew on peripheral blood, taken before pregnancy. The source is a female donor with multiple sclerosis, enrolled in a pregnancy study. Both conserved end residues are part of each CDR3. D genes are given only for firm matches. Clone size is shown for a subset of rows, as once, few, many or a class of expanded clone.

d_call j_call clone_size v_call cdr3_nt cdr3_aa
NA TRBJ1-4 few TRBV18 TGTGCCAGCTCACTGCAAAGGGGTTCTAATGAAAAACTGTTTTTT CASSLQRGSNEKLFF
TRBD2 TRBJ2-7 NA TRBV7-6 TGTGCCAGCACCCGGTCGGGGGGTGGCCCCTACGAGCAGTACTTC CASTRSGGGPYEQYF
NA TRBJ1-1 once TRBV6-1 TGTGCCAGCAGTGCTGGGAGAGCGCACATGAACACTGAAGCTTTCTTT CASSAGRAHMNTEAFF
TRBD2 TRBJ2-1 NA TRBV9 TGTGCCAGCAGCTCTAGCGGAAATACCTACAATGAGCAGTTCTTC CASSSSGNTYNEQFF
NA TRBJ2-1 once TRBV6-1 TGTGCCAGCAGTGAAGCGTCGGGGATTACCTACAATGAGCAGTTCTTC CASSEASGITYNEQFF
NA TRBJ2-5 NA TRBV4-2 TGTGCCAGCAGCCAACCAAGTACGGAGGGAGAGACCCAGTACTTC CASSQPSTEGETQYF
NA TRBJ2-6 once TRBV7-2 TGTGCCAGCAGCTCTAAGGGACAACAGGCCGGGGCCAACGTCCTGACTTTC CASSSKGQQAGANVLTF
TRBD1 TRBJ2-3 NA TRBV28 TGTGCCAGCAAAGGGACAGCCTTGACAGATACGCAGTATTTT CASKGTALTDTQYF
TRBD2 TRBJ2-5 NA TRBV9 TGTGCCAGCAGCGTCCGAGTCCCCACTAGCGGGAGGGCCCCAGAGACCCAGTACTTC CASSVRVPTSGRAPETQYF
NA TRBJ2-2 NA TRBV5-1 TGCGCCAGCAGCTTTTTGGGCAGGCCGAACACCGGGGAGCTGTTTTTT CASSFLGRPNTGELFF
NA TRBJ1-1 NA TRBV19 TGTGCCAGTAGTATAGCCCAGGGCACTGAAGCTTTCTTT CASSIAQGTEAFF
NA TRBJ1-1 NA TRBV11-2 TGTGCCAGCAGCTTAGATCGGGGGAGGGGTGCTGAAGCTTTCTTT CASSLDRGRGAEAFF
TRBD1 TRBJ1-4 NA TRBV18 TGTGCCAGCTCACCGCTTCGGACAGGGGGAGCTCAGTTTGAAAAACTGTTTTTT CASSPLRTGGAQFEKLFF
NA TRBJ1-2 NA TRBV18 TGTGCCAGCTCACCCTTTGAGGCAGGGTTTGGCTACACCTTC CASSPFEAGFGYTF